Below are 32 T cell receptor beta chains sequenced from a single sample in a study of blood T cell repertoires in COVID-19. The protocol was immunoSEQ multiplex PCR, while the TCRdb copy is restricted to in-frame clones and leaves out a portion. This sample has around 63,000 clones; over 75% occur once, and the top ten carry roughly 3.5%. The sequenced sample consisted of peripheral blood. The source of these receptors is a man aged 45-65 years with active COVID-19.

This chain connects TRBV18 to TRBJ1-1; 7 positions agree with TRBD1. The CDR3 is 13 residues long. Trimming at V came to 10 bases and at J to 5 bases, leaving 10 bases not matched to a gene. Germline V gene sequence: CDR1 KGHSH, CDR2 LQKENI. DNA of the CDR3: TGTGCCAACTCGCAAGGGGGCCCTACTGAAGCTTTCTTT. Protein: CANSQGGPTEAFF.

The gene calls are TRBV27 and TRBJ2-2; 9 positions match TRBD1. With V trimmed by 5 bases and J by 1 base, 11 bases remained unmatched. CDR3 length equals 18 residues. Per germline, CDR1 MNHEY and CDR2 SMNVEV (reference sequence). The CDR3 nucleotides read TGTGCCAGCAGTACCGGGACAGGGTTGTTTAAGAACACCGGGGAGCTGTTTTTT. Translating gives CASSTGTGLFKNTGELFF.

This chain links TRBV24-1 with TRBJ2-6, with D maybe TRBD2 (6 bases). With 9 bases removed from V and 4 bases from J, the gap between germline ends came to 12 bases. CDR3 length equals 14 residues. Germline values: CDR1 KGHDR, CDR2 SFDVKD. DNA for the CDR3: TGTGCCACCCACGGGGGTGGCGGGGCCAACGTCCTGACTTTC. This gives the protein CATHGGGGANVLTF.

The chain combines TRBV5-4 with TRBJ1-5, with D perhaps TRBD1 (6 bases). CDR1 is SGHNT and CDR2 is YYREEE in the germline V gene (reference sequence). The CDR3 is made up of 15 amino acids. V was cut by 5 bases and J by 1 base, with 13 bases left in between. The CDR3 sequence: CASSPGEGSNQPQHF. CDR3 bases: TGTGCCAGCAGTCCAGGGGAAGGAAGCAATCAGCCCCAGCATTTT. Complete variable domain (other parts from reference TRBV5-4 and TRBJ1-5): ETGVTQSPTHLIKTRGQQVTLRCSSQSGHNTVSWYQQALGQGPQFIFQYYREEENGRGNFPPRFSGLQFPNYSSELNVNALELDDSALYLCASSPGEGSNQPQHFGDGTRLSIL.

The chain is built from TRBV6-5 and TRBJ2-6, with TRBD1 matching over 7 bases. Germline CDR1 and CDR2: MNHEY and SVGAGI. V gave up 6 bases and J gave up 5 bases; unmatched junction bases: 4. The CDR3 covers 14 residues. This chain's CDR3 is CASSQQGWANVLTF. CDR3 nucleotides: TGTGCCAGCAGCCAACAGGGGTGGGCCAACGTCCTGACTTTC.

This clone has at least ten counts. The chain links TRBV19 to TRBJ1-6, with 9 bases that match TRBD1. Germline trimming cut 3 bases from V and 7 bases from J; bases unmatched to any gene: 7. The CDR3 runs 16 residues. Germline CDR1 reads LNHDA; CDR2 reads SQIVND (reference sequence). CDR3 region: CASSMFAQGANSPLHF. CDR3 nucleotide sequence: TGTGCCAGTAGTATGTTCGCACAGGGGGCGAATTCACCCCTCCACTTT. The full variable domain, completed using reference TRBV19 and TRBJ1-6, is DGGITQSPKYLFRKEGQNVTLSCEQNLNHDAMYWYRQDPGQGLRLIYYSQIVNDFQKGDIAEGYSVSREKKESFPLTVTSAQKNPTAFYLCASSMFAQGANSPLHFGNGTRLTVT.

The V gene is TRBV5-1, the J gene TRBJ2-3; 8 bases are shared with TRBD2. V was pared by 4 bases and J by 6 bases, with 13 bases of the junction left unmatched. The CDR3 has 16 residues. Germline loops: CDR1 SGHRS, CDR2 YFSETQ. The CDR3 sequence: CASSPPRAGGTDTQYF. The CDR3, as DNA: TGCGCCAGCAGCCCCCCTCGGGCGGGGGGAACCGATACGCAGTATTTT.

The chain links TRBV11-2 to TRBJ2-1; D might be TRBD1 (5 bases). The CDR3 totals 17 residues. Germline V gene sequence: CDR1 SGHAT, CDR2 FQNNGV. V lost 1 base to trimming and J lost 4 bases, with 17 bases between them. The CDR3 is CASSLVAREWSYNEQFF. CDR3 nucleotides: TGTGCCAGCAGCTTAGTAGCCAGGGAATGGTCTTACAATGAGCAGTTCTTC.

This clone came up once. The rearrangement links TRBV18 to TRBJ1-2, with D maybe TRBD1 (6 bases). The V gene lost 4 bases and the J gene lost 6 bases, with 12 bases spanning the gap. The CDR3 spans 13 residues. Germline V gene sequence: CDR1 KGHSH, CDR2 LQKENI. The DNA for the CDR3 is TGTGCCAGCTCACGGGGACAATTGGATGGCTACACCTTC. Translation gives CASSRGQLDGYTF. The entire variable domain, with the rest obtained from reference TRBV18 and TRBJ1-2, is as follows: NAGVMQNPRHLVRRRGQEARLRCSPMKGHSHVYWYRQLPEEGLKFMVYLQKENIIDESGMPKERFSAEFPKEGPSILRIQQVVRGDSAAYFCASSRGQLDGYTFGSGTRLTVV.

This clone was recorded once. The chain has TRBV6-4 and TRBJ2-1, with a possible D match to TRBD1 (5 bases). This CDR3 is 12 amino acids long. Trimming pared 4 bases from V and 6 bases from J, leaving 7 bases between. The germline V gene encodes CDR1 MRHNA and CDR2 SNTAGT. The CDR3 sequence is CASSAQGNEQFF. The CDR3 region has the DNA TGTGCCAGCAGTGCCCAGGGCAATGAGCAGTTCTTC.

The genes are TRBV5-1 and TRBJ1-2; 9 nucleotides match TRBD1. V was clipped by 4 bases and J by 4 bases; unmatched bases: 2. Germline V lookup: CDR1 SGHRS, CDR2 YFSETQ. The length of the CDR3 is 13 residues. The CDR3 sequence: CASSGTGTYGYTF. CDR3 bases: TGCGCCAGCAGCGGGACAGGGACCTATGGCTACACCTTC.

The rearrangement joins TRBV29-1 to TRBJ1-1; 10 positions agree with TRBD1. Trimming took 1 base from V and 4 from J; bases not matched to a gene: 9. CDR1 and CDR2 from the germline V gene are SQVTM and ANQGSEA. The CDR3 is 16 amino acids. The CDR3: CSVEGDPRTGGTEAFF. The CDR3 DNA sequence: TGCAGCGTTGAAGGTGACCCAAGGACAGGGGGCACTGAAGCTTTCTTT.

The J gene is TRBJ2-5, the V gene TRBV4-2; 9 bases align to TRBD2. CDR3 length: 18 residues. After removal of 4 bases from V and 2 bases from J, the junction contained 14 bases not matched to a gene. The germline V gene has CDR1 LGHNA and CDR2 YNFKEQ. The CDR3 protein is CASSPRASGVTLQETQYF. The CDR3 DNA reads TGTGCCAGCAGCCCCCGAGCTAGCGGGGTAACCCTTCAAGAGACCCAGTACTTC.

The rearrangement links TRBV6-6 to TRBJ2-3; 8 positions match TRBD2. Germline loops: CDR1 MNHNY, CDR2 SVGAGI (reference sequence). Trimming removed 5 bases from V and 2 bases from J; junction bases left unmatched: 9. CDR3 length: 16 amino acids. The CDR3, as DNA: TGTGCCAGCAGTCGTACACGCGGGGGGATCACAGATACGCAGTATTTT. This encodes CASSRTRGGITDTQYF.

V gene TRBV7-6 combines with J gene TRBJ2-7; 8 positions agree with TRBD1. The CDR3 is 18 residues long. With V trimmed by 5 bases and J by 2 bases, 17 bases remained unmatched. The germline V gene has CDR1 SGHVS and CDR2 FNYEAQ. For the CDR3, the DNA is TGTGCCAGCAGCCCCCGAGGACAGGGAAACCCAAGACCCTACGAGCAGTACTTC. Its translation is CASSPRGQGNPRPYEQYF.

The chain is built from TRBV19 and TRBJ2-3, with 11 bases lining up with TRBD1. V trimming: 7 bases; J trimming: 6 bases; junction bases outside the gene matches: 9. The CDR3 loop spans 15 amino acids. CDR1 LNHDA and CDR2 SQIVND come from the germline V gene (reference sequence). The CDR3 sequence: CASIRTGGAKDTQYF. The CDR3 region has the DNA TGTGCCAGTATCCGGACAGGGGGCGCGAAGGATACGCAGTATTTT.

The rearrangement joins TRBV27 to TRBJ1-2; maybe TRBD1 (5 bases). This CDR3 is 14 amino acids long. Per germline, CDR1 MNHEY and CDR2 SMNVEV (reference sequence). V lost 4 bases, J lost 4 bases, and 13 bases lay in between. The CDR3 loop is CASSYKSTGYGYTF. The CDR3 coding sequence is TGTGCCAGCAGTTACAAGTCCACAGGCTATGGCTACACCTTC.

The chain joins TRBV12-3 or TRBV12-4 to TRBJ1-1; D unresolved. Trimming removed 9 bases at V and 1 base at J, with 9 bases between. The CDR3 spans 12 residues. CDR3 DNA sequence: TGTGCCAGTTCTCCAGGGAACACTGAAGCTTTCTTT. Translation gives CASSPGNTEAFF.

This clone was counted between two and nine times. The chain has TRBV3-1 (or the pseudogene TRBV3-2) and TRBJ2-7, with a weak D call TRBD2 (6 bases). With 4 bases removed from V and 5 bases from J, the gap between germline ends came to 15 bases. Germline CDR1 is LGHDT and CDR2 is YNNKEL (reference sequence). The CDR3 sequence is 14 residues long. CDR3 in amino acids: CASSPLTSSNEQYF. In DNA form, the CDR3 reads TGTGCCAGCAGCCCTCTCACTAGCTCAAACGAGCAGTACTTC.

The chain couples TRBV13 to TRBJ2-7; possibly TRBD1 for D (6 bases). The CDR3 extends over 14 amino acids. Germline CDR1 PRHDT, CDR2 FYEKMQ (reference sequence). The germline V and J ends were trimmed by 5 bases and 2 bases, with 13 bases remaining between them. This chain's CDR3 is CASSKFDRTYEQYF. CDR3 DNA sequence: TGTGCCAGCAGCAAATTCGACAGGACCTACGAGCAGTACTTC.

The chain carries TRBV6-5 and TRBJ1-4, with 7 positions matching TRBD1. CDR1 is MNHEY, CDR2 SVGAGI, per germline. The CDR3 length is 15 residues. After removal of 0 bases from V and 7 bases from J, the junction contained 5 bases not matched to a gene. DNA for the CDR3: TGTGCCAGCAGTTACTCAGGGGGCTCGGGTGAAAAACTGTTTTTT. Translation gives CASSYSGGSGEKLFF.

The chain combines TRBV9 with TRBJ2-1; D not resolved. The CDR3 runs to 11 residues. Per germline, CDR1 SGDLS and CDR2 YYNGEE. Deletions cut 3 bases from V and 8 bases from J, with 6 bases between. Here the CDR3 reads CASSARDEQFF. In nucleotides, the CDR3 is TGTGCCAGCAGCGCCCGGGATGAGCAGTTCTTC.

CDR3 nucleotide sequence: TGTGCCACCAGCAGCACTAGCGGCTACGAGCAGTACTTC. Residues: CATSSTSGYEQYF. The J gene is TRBJ2-7, the V gene TRBV15; TRBD2 matches at 8 bases. Germline CDR1 reads LNHNV; CDR2 reads YYDKDF (reference sequence). V shed 3 bases, J shed 3 bases, and the junction held 1 base outside the gene matches. The CDR3 contains 13 residues. The full variable domain, completed using reference TRBV15 and TRBJ2-7, is DAMVIQNPRYQVTQFGKPVTLSCSQTLNHNVMYWYQQKSSQAPKLLFHYYDKDFNNEADTPDNFQSRRPNTSFCFLDIRSPGLGDTAMYLCATSSTSGYEQYFGPGTRLTVT.

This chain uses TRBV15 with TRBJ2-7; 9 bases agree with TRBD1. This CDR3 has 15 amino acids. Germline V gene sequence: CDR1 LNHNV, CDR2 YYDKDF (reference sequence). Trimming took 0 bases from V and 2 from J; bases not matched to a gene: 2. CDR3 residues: CATSREGTGTYEQYF. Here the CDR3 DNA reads TGTGCCACCAGCAGAGAAGGGACAGGGACCTACGAGCAGTACTTC.

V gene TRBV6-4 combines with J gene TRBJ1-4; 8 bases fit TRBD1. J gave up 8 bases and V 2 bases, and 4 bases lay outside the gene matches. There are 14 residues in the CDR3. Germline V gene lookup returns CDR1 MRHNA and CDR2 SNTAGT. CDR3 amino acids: CASSDGDRTEKLFF. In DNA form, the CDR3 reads TGTGCCAGCAGTGACGGGGACAGGACCGAAAAACTGTTTTTT.

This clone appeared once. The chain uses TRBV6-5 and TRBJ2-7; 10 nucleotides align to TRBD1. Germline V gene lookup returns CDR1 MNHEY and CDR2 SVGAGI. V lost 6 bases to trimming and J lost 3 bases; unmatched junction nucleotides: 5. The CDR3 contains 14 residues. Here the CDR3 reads CASRPGQGFYEQYF. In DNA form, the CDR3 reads TGTGCCAGCAGGCCGGGACAGGGGTTCTACGAGCAGTACTTC.

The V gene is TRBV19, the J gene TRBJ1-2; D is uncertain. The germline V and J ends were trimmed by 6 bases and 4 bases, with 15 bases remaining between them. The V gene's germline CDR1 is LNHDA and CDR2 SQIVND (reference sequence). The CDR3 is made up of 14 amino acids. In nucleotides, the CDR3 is TGTGCCAGTAGCCCCATCAAGGAGATCTATGGCTACACCTTC. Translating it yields CASSPIKEIYGYTF. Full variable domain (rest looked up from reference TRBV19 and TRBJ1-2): DGGITQSPKYLFRKEGQNVTLSCEQNLNHDAMYWYRQDPGQGLRLIYYSQIVNDFQKGDIAEGYSVSREKKESFPLTVTSAQKNPTAFYLCASSPIKEIYGYTFGSGTRLTVV.

CDR3 sequence: CAWNGGGAREQFF. The CDR3 bases are TGTGCCTGGAATGGCGGGGGGGCGCGGGAGCAGTTCTTC. The gene calls are TRBV30 and TRBJ2-1; 9 positions agree with TRBD2. The CDR3 has 13 amino acids. Germline CDR1 is GTSNPN and CDR2 is SVGIG (reference sequence). The V and J ends lost 4 bases and 10 bases, in that order; junction bases with no gene match: 8.

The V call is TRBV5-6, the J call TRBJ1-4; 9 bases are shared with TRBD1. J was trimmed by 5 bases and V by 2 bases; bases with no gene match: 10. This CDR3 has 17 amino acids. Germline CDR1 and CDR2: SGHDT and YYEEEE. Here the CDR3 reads CASSFPGQGRRNEKLFF. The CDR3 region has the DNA TGTGCCAGCAGCTTTCCGGGACAGGGCCGGAGGAATGAAAAACTGTTTTTT.

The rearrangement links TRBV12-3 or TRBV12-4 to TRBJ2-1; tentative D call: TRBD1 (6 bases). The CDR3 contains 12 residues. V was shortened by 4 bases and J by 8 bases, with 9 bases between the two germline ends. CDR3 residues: CASSSYRDEQFF. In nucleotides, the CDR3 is TGTGCCAGCAGTTCCTACAGGGATGAGCAGTTCTTC.

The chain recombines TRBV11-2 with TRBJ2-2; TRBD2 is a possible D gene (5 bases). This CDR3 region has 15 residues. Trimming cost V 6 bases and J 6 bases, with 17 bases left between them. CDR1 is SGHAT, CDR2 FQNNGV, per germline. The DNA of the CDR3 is TGTGCCAGCAGGGACCGAAGGAGGTCCCCCGGGGAGCTGTTTTTT. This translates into CASRDRRRSPGELFF.

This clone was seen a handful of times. The CDR3 protein is CSASNPSGNTGELFF. CDR3 nucleotides: TGCAGTGCTAGTAATCCTAGCGGGAACACCGGGGAGCTGTTTTTT. The rearrangement uses TRBV20-1 and TRBJ2-2, with TRBD2 matching over 7 bases. With V trimmed by 3 bases and J by 1 base, 5 bases remained unmatched. This CDR3 is 15 amino acids long. Per the germline V gene, CDR1 is DFQATT and CDR2 is SNEGSKA (reference sequence).